Sequencing of this T cell receptor beta chain was carried out in a study of T cell responses to AZD1222 COVID-19 vaccine (dated by TCRdb to about 2021). At the level of the whole study: AZD1222 recipients given second doses at about 4 weeks or at about 12 weeks were pooled, since spike-specific TCR depth and breadth were not found to differ between the two schedules. A total of approximately 230 trial participants underwent TCR sequencing, of whom around 200 received two doses of AZD1222 and about 26 received two doses of the MenACWY control vaccine. Trial participants were enrolled by age into 18-55, 56-69 and 70-plus year subgroups, with around 150, 28 and 57 TCR-sequenced participants respectively.

What the work shows at the level of the full study, not this receptor alone: The 56-69-year group was small, and its depth increase did not reach significance, likely because of low power. Conclusions about previously exposed vaccinees are limited, since just a handful of AZD1222 recipients were seropositive for SARS-CoV-2 at baseline. Nearly half of unique spike-specific TCRs reportedly recognized epitopes outside regions mutated in the B.1.351 and B.1.1.7 variants. Participants were mostly white British and included more females than males, and it was suggested by the authors that clonal diversity may have been underestimated. No day 14 peak-response samples were available, so repertoires were characterized only after the peak T cell response. After two AZD1222 doses, spike-specific TCR breadth and depth were significantly higher than at day 0 and than in MenACWY recipients. The whole spike protein was spanned by vaccine-associated CD4 TCRs, and dominant responses were seen in regions 160-218 and 743-854.

Concerning this clone: Its antigen target is currently unknown. No qualities accompany the bases; no much larger clone lies one base away.

CDR3 length: 17 amino acids, cysteine to phenylalanine. Only the CDR3 region is kept as DNA, spanning 51 bases read in frame from base 1. The germline V gene encodes CDR1 SEHNR and CDR2 FQNEAQ (reference sequence). V loses 5 bases of germline sequence and J loses 1 base, and the interval between the two ends is 18 bases. The sample's time point label, in plain terms: baseline before first vaccination. Vaccinee samples came from UK trials COV001 and COV002, including a single-blind randomized controlled phase 2/3 trial of AZD1222 (ChAdOx1 nCoV-19) in healthy adults. For TCRbeta chain sequencing, PBMC samples from trial participants were taken at day 0 and at day 28 after the second dose. The CDR3 regions of human TCRbeta chains were analyzed by immunosequencing. The paper's data handling went like this. TCRs in the repertoires were matched against a reference library of SARS-CoV-2-specific TCRs that had been generated with the MIRA antigen-specificity platform. Breadth was defined as the fraction of unique TCRs that were SARS-CoV-2-associated. Depth was defined as the fraction of total T cells that were SARS-CoV-2-associated. Each spike-specific TCR was assigned to its reactive spike region and to a CD4 or CD8 class using the MIRA data. Log10-transformed breadth and depth values were compared by one-way ANOVA with Sidak's multiple comparisons tests. Sourced from immuneACCESS, this table was stored by TCRdb with only in-frame sequences that have V and J called. A share of the clones is absent; for the studies checked, an unresolved V gene accounts for under half, and the remainder has no known explanation. V and J calls plus clone size are reproduced from that table; the DNA served to infer D and trimming. The sample data list 95,000 to 150,000 clones, and 92% of these were observed just once. The ten largest clones add up to around 1.5% of the sample.

The source material was peripheral blood, sampled on day 0 of AZD1222 vaccination. This TCR derives from an adult in good health. The rearrangement combines TRBV7-9 with TRBJ2-1; a tentative D match to TRBD2 spans 6 bases. This receptor carries the CDR3 CASSPLGRGRSYNEQFF. The DNA reads TGTGCCAGCAGCCCCCTTGGGCGGGGTCGGTCCTACAATGAGCAGTTCTTC.